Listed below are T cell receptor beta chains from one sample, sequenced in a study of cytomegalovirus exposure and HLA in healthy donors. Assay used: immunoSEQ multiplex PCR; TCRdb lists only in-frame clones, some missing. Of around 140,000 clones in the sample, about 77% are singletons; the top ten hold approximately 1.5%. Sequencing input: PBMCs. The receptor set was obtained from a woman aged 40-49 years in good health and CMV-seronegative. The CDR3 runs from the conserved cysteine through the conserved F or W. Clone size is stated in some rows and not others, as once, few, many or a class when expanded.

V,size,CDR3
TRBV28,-,CASSTGLSNQPQHF
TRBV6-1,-,CASIPSRTYGYTF
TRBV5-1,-,CASSARDREDEQYF
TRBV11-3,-,CASSSTSGPGELFF
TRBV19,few,CASSRPGLGGGIGSNQPQHF
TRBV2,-,CASNRQGAGEKLFF
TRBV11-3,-,CASSITSGAGEQYF
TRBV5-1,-,CASSLAGVTYEQYF
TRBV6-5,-,CASSHMNNEQFF
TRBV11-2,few,CASSLTSGTDTQYF
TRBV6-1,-,CATGHLSTDTQYF
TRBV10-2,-,CASSLESYEQYF
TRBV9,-,CASSVVAVPQETQYF
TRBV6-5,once,CASSSGRQQYF
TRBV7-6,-,CASSLSVDPYTGELFF
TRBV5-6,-,CASSLASAGEDPEAFF
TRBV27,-,CASSLDRVTYEQYF
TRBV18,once,CASSTGGSSYSPLHF
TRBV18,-,CASSRDLQGSYEQYF
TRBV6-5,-,CASSYLPVNTEAFF
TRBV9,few,CASSVLNSGGYGYTF
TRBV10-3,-,CAISEEQGIPYEQYF
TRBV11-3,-,CASSLGQGNTEAFF
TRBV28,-,CASSLEAGGAQYF
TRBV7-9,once,CASSLDSHDNGYTF
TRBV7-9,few,CASSLVQGASAFF
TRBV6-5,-,CASSYGQGSLWEQYF
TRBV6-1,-,CASSDDGGYNEQFF
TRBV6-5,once,CASSYSGRKDTQYF
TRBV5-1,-,CASSFQRGYTEAFF
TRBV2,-,CASSVSFLDTDTQYF
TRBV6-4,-,CASSEELGVGEQFF
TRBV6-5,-,CASSYGAGGQGSPLHF
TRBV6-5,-,CASSYFTGTVPYEQYF
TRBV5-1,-,CASSYEGAYEQYF
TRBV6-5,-,CASSYGRISYNSPLHF
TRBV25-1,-,CASSSWTGTDDYGYTF
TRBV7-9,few,CASSLAGWRDYGYTF
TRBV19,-,CASSINLDRGYEQYF
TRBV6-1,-,CASSEDRLNYGYTF
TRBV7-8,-,CASSLAVRGEAFF
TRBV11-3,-,CASSLDNGTGGKQYF
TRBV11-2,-,CASSSTSGERETQYF
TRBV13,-,CASGIGGQGNYEQYF
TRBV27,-,CASSFGTGEQYF
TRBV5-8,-,CASSFGPGQGVLDTEAFF
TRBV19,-,CASKTPNGEGSPLHF
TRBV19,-,CASSIATGSGHSPLHF
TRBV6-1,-,CASSEARVTEAFF
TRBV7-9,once,CASSFGGVNTEAFF
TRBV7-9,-,CASSLTNQETQYF
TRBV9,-,CASSVGDRGISPLHF
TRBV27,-,CASSPSLGSNYGYTF
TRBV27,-,CASSGTGIPTAEAFF